This T cell receptor beta chain was profiled in a study of circulating and synovial CD4+ cells in juvenile arthritis. Profiling relied on immunoSEQ multiplex PCR, and the TCRdb table lists in-frame clones only, not all of them. The table includes around 32,000 clones, more than 90% detected once. CDR3 length: 15 amino acids. Germline V CDR1 and CDR2: SGHTA, FQGTGA. Unmatched junction bases numbered 10, after V lost 3 bases and J lost 7 bases. This TCR came from a human donor with juvenile idiopathic arthritis. The chain employs TRBV7-3 and TRBJ2-7, with 9 nucleotides matching TRBD2. The sample taken for sequencing was CD4+ T cells from blood. DNA for the CDR3: TGTGCCAGCAGCTTCGCGGGAGGGATTGACGGAGAGCAGTACTTC. This sequence encodes CASSFAGGIDGEQYF. Supplemented by reference TRBV7-3 and TRBJ2-7, the full variable domain reads GAGVSQTPSNKVTEKGKYVELRCDPISGHTALYWYRQSLGQGPEFLIYFQGTGAADDSGLPNDRFFAVRPEGSVSTLKIQRTERGDSAVYLCASSFAGGIDGEQYFGPGTRLTVT.